The 20 T cell receptor beta chains presented below share a single source sample, sequenced in a study of shared clonotypes between healthy human individuals. This table comes from immunoSEQ multiplex PCR, and its TCRdb copy is limited to in-frame clones, with some not included. The table lists under 300,000 clones, over 50% of them singletons, with around 10% in the top ten. The sample taken for sequencing was memory CD4+ T cells sorted from blood. Subset in this sample: CD45RA-negative fraction. The receptors originated from a man aged 25-45 years in good health.

In this sample, this clone turned up once. V is TRBV2 and J is TRBJ2-7; 10 nucleotides match TRBD2. This CDR3 contains 20 residues. CDR1 is SNHLY and CDR2 is FYNNEI in the germline V gene. Unmatched junction bases numbered 26, after V lost 6 bases and J lost 6 bases. This CDR3 is CASRKTRHVVSGRSAREQYF. The CDR3 DNA follows: TGTGCCAGCAGGAAAACCCGGCATGTTGTTAGCGGGAGGTCCGCCCGCGAGCAGTACTTC.

This chain joins TRBV19 and TRBJ2-3; perhaps TRBD1 as D (6 bases). CDR3 length equals 13 residues. Germline V gives CDR1 LNHDA, CDR2 SQIVND (reference sequence). The V end lost 5 bases, the J end lost 2 bases, and 8 bases lay between the germline ends. The CDR3 nucleotides are TGTGCCAGTAGTTGGACAGTCACAGATACGCAGTATTTT. It codes for CASSWTVTDTQYF. The full variable domain, with the rest looked up from reference TRBV19 and TRBJ2-3, is DGGITQSPKYLFRKEGQNVTLSCEQNLNHDAMYWYRQDPGQGLRLIYYSQIVNDFQKGDIAEGYSVSREKKESFPLTVTSAQKNPTAFYLCASSWTVTDTQYFGPGTRLTVL.

The CDR3 DNA sequence: TGTGCCAGCAGTTTAGGCCCCAGGAGCTCCTACGAGCAGTACTTC. This translates into CASSLGPRSSYEQYF. V is TRBV28 and J is TRBJ2-7; D remains unclear. This CDR3 is 15 amino acids long. V lost 2 bases and J lost 0, with 11 bases in between. Germline CDR1 is MDHEN and CDR2 is SYDVKM.

There are many counts of this clone. This CDR3 is also generated by other DNA sequences in the sample. V gene TRBV27 combines with J gene TRBJ2-5; D not certain. The CDR3 sequence is 11 residues long. V shed 6 bases and J shed 2 bases, with 4 bases lying between them. The germline gives CDR1 MNHEY, CDR2 SMNVEV (reference sequence). This chain's CDR3 is CASRQQETQYF. In nucleotides, the CDR3 is TGTGCCAGCAGGCAACAAGAGACCCAGTACTTC.

Remarks on this clone: Other DNA sequences within the sample encode an identical CDR3. J is TRBJ1-4 and V is TRBV28; perhaps TRBD1 as D (5 bases). CDR3 length equals 14 residues. Deletions cut 2 bases from V and 4 bases from J, with 8 bases between. From germline, CDR1 is MDHEN and CDR2 SYDVKM. In DNA, the CDR3 is TGTGCCAGCAGTTTAGCAGGGATTAATGAAAAACTGTTTTTT. It specifies CASSLAGINEKLFF.

The J gene is TRBJ2-3, the V gene TRBV7-9; D may be TRBD2 (6 bases). This CDR3 region has 18 residues. V was clipped by 5 bases and J by 0 bases, with 21 bases between them. Germline-derived CDR1 and CDR2 are SEHNR and FQNEAQ (reference sequence). Here the CDR3 DNA reads TGTGCCAGCAGCAACTCCGTCTTGGGGGGACCAAGCACAGATACGCAGTATTTT. It codes for CASSNSVLGGPSTDTQYF.

The chain combines TRBV5-1 with TRBJ2-3, with 9 bases identical to TRBD1. The CDR3 has 16 amino acids. In germline, CDR1 is SGHRS, CDR2 YFSETQ. The V gene end was trimmed by 6 bases and the J gene end by 6 bases; junction bases not matched to a gene: 14. The CDR3 protein is CASTELGTGIGDTQYF. CDR3 DNA: TGCGCCAGCACCGAATTAGGGACAGGGATCGGGGATACGCAGTATTTT.

The chain has TRBV6-1 and TRBJ1-2; D possibly corresponds to TRBD1 (5 bases). Trimming took off 2 bases at V and 6 bases at J, with 22 bases between the two ends. Germline CDR1 reads MNHNS; CDR2 reads SASEGT. The CDR3 is 17 residues long. The CDR3 reads CASSESTAGARVNGYTF. Here the CDR3 DNA reads TGTGCCAGCAGTGAATCCACCGCCGGGGCGCGGGTGAATGGCTACACCTTC.

There are a few counts of this clone. This sequence joins TRBV14 and TRBJ2-5; 8 bases line up with TRBD1. Germline assignment: CDR1 SGHDN and CDR2 FVKESK. The junction had 7 bases not matched to a gene; V was cut back by 3 bases and J by 7 bases. The CDR3 is 14 amino acids. CDR3 protein: CASSHRQGYGTQYF. CDR3 DNA: TGTGCCAGCAGCCATCGACAGGGGTATGGGACCCAGTACTTC.

The V call is TRBV12-5, the J call TRBJ2-7; TRBD1 matches 10 bases. Per germline, CDR1 LGHNT and CDR2 FRNRAP. The junction had 19 bases not matched to a gene; V was cut back by 2 bases and J by 6 bases. The CDR3 extends over 19 amino acids. The CDR3 sequence is CASGLLRDRGSHTNCEQYF. The CDR3 nucleotides are TGTGCTAGTGGTTTGCTACGGGACAGGGGTAGCCATACTAACTGCGAGCAGTACTTC.

The chain carries TRBV7-2 and TRBJ2-3, with D unclear. The germline V and J ends were trimmed by 7 bases and 1 base, with 12 bases remaining between them. The CDR3 totals 14 residues. Germline V gene lookup returns CDR1 SGHTA and CDR2 FQGNSA. CDR3 sequence: CASTLDGGTDTQYF. As DNA, the CDR3 is TGTGCCAGCACCTTGGACGGAGGCACAGATACGCAGTATTTT.

The chain joins TRBV7-9 to TRBJ2-7; no firm D call. The CDR3 spans 14 residues. Germline values: CDR1 SEHNR, CDR2 FQNEAQ (reference sequence). V lost 1 base, J lost 6 bases, and 13 bases lay in between. The CDR3 here is CASSLGSKIREQYF. DNA of the CDR3: TGTGCCAGCAGCTTAGGGTCGAAGATCCGCGAGCAGTACTTC.

The chain recombines TRBV7-9 with TRBJ1-1; D not resolved. The V gene lost 1 base and the J gene lost 3 bases, with 6 bases spanning the gap. The CDR3 spans 13 residues. The germline CDR1 and CDR2 sequences are SEHNR and FQNEAQ (reference sequence). CDR3 coding DNA: TGTGCCAGCAGCTTAGTGATGGACACTGAAGCTTTCTTT. Translated: CASSLVMDTEAFF.

The chain recombines TRBV11-2 with TRBJ2-6; D may be TRBD1 (6 bases). Germline V lookup: CDR1 SGHAT, CDR2 FQNNGV. Trimming pared 2 bases from V and 3 bases from J, leaving 11 bases between. There are 16 residues in the CDR3. CDR3 amino acids: CASSLSNRDGANVLTF. For the CDR3, the DNA is TGTGCCAGCAGCTTAAGCAACAGGGATGGGGCCAACGTCCTGACTTTC. Full variable domain (remainder filled in from reference TRBV11-2 and TRBJ2-6): EAGVAQSPRYKIIEKRQSVAFWCNPISGHATLYWYQQILGQGPKLLIQFQNNGVVDDSQLPKDRFSAERLKGVDSTLKIQPAKLEDSAVYLCASSLSNRDGANVLTFGAGSRLTVL.

This chain connects TRBV29-1 to TRBJ2-3, with 11 bases fitting TRBD2. Germline values: CDR1 SQVTM, CDR2 ANQGSEA. V was pared by 5 bases and J by 4 bases, with 14 bases of the junction left unmatched. The CDR3 is 17 residues long. The CDR3, as DNA: TGCAGCGTTCAGGTAGCGGGAGGGCCCCGCTATGCAGATACGCAGTATTTT. This codes for CSVQVAGGPRYADTQYF.

This clone was observed a handful of times. The sample contains more than one DNA sequence encoding this CDR3. The chain combines TRBV5-1 with TRBJ2-5; 12 bases line up with TRBD1. CDR3 length equals 16 residues. The trim removed 0 bases at V and 5 bases at J, leaving 5 bases unmatched. The germline V gene encodes CDR1 SGHRS and CDR2 YFSETQ. CDR3 DNA: TGCGCCAGCAGCTTGGTAGGGACAGGGGGCGCGGAGACCCAGTACTTC. Protein: CASSLVGTGGAETQYF.

This clone was recorded at least ten times. The chain recombines TRBV27 with TRBJ2-1; TRBD2 agrees at 15 bases. This CDR3 comprises 15 residues. V lost 5 bases to trimming and J lost 7 bases; unmatched junction nucleotides: 3. Germline V gene sequence: CDR1 MNHEY, CDR2 SMNVEV (reference sequence). CDR3 residues: CASSPGTSGRNEQFF. CDR3 sequence (DNA): TGTGCCAGCAGTCCGGGGACTAGCGGGAGGAATGAGCAGTTCTTC.

This clone was counted between two and nine times. The CDR3 DNA reads TGTGCCAGCAGCGATTTTGTAGGCGAGCAGTACTTC. It encodes CASSDFVGEQYF. The gene calls are TRBV6-5 and TRBJ2-7; D ambiguous. V lost 6 bases and J 6 bases, leaving 12 bases between the germline ends. CDR1 is MNHEY, CDR2 SVGAGI, per germline. The length of the CDR3 is 12 residues.

The chain is built from TRBV7-2 and TRBJ2-5; D tentatively fits TRBD1 or TRBD2 (5 bases each). CDR1 and CDR2 (germline): SGHTA, FQGNSA. V lost 3 bases and J lost 4, with 9 bases in between. The CDR3 consists of 13 residues. Here the CDR3 DNA reads TGTGCCAGCAGCTTTGTTGGGGGAGAGACCCAGTACTTC. Protein product: CASSFVGGETQYF.

The gene calls are TRBV28 and TRBJ2-5; D not resolved. Germline CDR1 MDHEN, CDR2 SYDVKM. V lost 3 bases and J lost 3, with 8 bases in between. The CDR3 totals 13 residues. CDR3 residues: CASSFPGKETQYF. The DNA of the CDR3 is TGTGCCAGCAGTTTTCCGGGCAAAGAGACCCAGTACTTC.